One sample yielded the 22 T cell receptor beta chains listed below, sequenced in a study of blood T cell repertoires in COVID-19. Assay: immunoSEQ multiplex PCR; the TCRdb copy retains only in-frame clones and omits some. Of 150,000 to 200,000 clones in the sample, more than 85% were seen once. The source material was peripheral blood. The source is a woman older than 75 in a cohort sampled during active or convalescent COVID-19.

The genes are TRBV18 and TRBJ2-7; D remains unclear. This CDR3 contains 17 residues. CDR1 and CDR2 from the germline V gene are KGHSH and LQKENI. V was trimmed by 3 bases and J by 3 bases, leaving 21 bases between them. CDR3 sequence (DNA): TGTGCCAGCTCACCTTCTGGTGGGCCAGCAGCTAACTACGAGCAGTACGTC. It specifies CASSPSGGPAANYEQYV.

The V call is TRBV5-1, the J call TRBJ2-7, with D possibly TRBD2 on 6 matching bases. The CDR3 is 14 amino acids. Per germline, CDR1 SGHRS and CDR2 YFSETQ. The V and J ends lost 0 bases and 6 bases respectively, with 13 bases between them. The CDR3 loop is CASSLVWPGGEQYV. The CDR3 nucleotides are TGCGCCAGCAGCTTGGTTTGGCCCGGGGGCGAGCAGTACGTC.

V gene TRBV29-1 combines with J gene TRBJ1-2, with a possible D match to TRBD1 (5 bases). Trimming took 3 bases from V and 1 from J, leaving 12 bases between them. CDR3 length equals 14 residues. CDR1 and CDR2 (germline): SQVTM, ANQGSEA. The CDR3 here is CSVDWTLDNYGYTF. Written as DNA, the CDR3 is TGCAGCGTTGATTGGACACTCGATAACTATGGCTACACCTTC. The entire variable domain, with the rest obtained from reference TRBV29-1 and TRBJ1-2, is as follows: SAVISQKPSRDICQRGTSLTIQCQVDSQVTMMFWYRQQPGQSLTLIATANQGSEATYESGFVIDKFPISRPNLTFSTLTVSNMSPEDSSIYLCSVDWTLDNYGYTFGSGTRLTVV.

This rearrangement joins TRBV27 to TRBJ1-4; D may be TRBD1 (6 bases). CDR1 and CDR2 from the germline V gene are MNHEY and SMNVEV (reference sequence). This CDR3 comprises 13 residues. V lost 2 bases to trimming and J lost 8 bases, with 9 bases between them. In DNA form, the CDR3 reads TGTGCCAGCAGTTTAACAGGGACAGAAAAACTGTTTTTT. Its translation: CASSLTGTEKLFF. The whole variable domain, filled in from reference TRBV27 and TRBJ1-4, reads EAQVTQNPRYLITVTGKKLTVTCSQNMNHEYMSWYRQDPGLGLRQIYYSMNVEVTDKGDVPEGYKVSRKEKRNFPLILESPSPNQTSLYFCASSLTGTEKLFFGSGTQLSVL.

The chain has TRBV2 and TRBJ2-2; weak D call: TRBD2 (5 bases). The germline CDR1 and CDR2 sequences are SNHLY and FYNNEI. CDR3 length equals 14 residues. The ends were cut back, 6 bases at V and 3 bases at J, with 11 bases in the middle. The CDR3 DNA follows: TGTGCCAGCAGACGGACGAGGGACACCGGGGAGCTGTTTTTT. Protein: CASRRTRDTGELFF.

This chain connects TRBV5-6 to TRBJ1-2, with TRBD1 identical over 7 bases. Germline CDR1 reads SGHDT; CDR2 reads YYEEEE. Trimming cost V 4 bases and J 8 bases; bases outside gene matches: 14. The CDR3 has 15 residues. The CDR3 protein is CASSPTTGDIRGYTF. CDR3 DNA sequence: TGTGCCAGCAGCCCAACCACAGGGGACATCAGGGGCTACACCTTC. The whole variable domain, filled in from reference TRBV5-6 and TRBJ1-2, reads DAGVTQSPTHLIKTRGQQVTLRCSPKSGHDTVSWYQQALGQGPQFIFQYYEEEERQRGNFPDRFSGHQFPNYSSELNVNALLLGDSALYLCASSPTTGDIRGYTFGSGTRLTVV.

This clone was counted between two and nine times. V and J are TRBV5-1 and TRBJ2-3; D remains ambiguous. V gave up 3 bases and J gave up 4 bases, with 12 bases separating them. The germline gives CDR1 SGHRS, CDR2 YFSETQ. The CDR3 totals 14 residues. The CDR3 loop is CASSSSPSADTQYF. The CDR3 nucleotides read TGCGCCAGCAGCTCTAGTCCGAGTGCAGATACGCAGTATTTT.

The rearrangement uses TRBV15 and TRBJ2-1; D may be TRBD2 (5 bases). The germline gives CDR1 LNHNV, CDR2 YYDKDF (reference sequence). Trimming left V 0 bases short and J 8 bases short, with 14 bases between. The CDR3 is 15 amino acids. CDR3 nucleotide sequence: TGTGCCACCAGCAGAGATCTCGACACTAGGGATGAGCAGTTCTTC. Its protein is CATSRDLDTRDEQFF.

This chain connects TRBV3-1 (or the pseudogene TRBV3-2) to TRBJ2-7, with 9 positions matching TRBD2. Germline-derived CDR1 and CDR2 are LGHDT and YNNKEL (reference sequence). There are 14 residues in the CDR3. The ends lost 4 bases at V and 3 bases at J; junction bases unmatched: 4. The CDR3, as DNA: TGTGCCAGCAGCCCTTTTAGCGGGAGCTACGAGCAGTACGTC. Translated: CASSPFSGSYEQYV.

The V call is TRBV15, the J call TRBJ1-6, with D possibly matching TRBD1 (5 bases). V was trimmed by 0 bases and J by 7 bases, leaving 10 bases between them. Per germline, CDR1 LNHNV and CDR2 YYDKDF (reference sequence). The CDR3 consists of 15 residues. DNA for the CDR3: TGTGCCACCAGCAGAGATTTCGGGGGGAATTCACCCCTCCACTTT. As protein: CATSRDFGGNSPLHF.

This chain links TRBV10-2 with TRBJ1-1; 10 bases line up with TRBD1. Germline CDR1 and CDR2: WSHSY and SAAADI. The CDR3 is 16 residues long. V lost 7 bases and J lost 1; bases outside the gene matches: 9. The CDR3 sequence: CASTRDRGRGNTEAFF. The CDR3 DNA reads as TGCGCCAGCACGAGGGACAGGGGTAGGGGGAACACTGAAGCTTTCTTT.

The genes are TRBV7-9 and TRBJ1-4; 8 positions agree with TRBD1. The trim removed 5 bases at V and 5 bases at J, leaving 7 bases unmatched. Germline CDR1 reads SEHNR; CDR2 reads FQNEAQ (reference sequence). CDR3 length: 15 amino acids. CDR3 bases: TGTGCCAGCAGCGCCGGGACAGGAGAAAATGAAAAACTGTTTTTT. This codes for CASSAGTGENEKLFF.

The rearrangement links TRBV30 to TRBJ2-1, with TRBD2 matching 14 bases. CDR1 and CDR2 (germline): GTSNPN, SVGIG (reference sequence). The junction had 5 bases not matched to a gene; V was cut back by 1 base and J by 6 bases. There are 16 residues in the CDR3. In DNA, the CDR3 is TGTGCCTGGAGTGGACTAGCGGGAGGGCCTTTCAATGAGCAGTTCTTC. Translated: CAWSGLAGGPFNEQFF. Filled out from reference TRBV30 and TRBJ2-1, the complete variable domain reads SQTIHQWPATLVQPVGSPLSLECTVEGTSNPNLYWYRQAAGRGLQLLFYSVGIGQISSEVPQNLSASRPQDRQFILSSKKLLLSDSGFYLCAWSGLAGGPFNEQFFGPGTRLTVL.

The chain is built from TRBV7-9 and TRBJ1-1; D unclear. V shed 3 bases and J shed 0 bases, with 11 bases lying between them. From germline, CDR1 is SEHNR and CDR2 FQNEAQ (reference sequence). The CDR3 runs 15 residues. CDR3 loop: CASSLDLSMNTEAFF. CDR3 in DNA: TGTGCCAGCAGCTTGGACTTATCCATGAACACTGAAGCTTTCTTT.

The rearrangement joins TRBV5-1 to TRBJ2-6, with a weak D call TRBD1 (6 bases). The V and J ends lost 0 bases and 4 bases respectively, with 11 bases between them. The CDR3 runs 16 residues. Germline V lookup: CDR1 SGHRS, CDR2 YFSETQ. CDR3 sequence: CASSLVAGAGANVLTF. The CDR3 region has the DNA TGCGCCAGCAGCTTGGTTGCAGGGGCCGGGGCCAACGTCCTGACTTTC.

Only one count was recorded for this clone. The chain is built from TRBV6-5 and TRBJ1-3; D call uncertain. CDR1 MNHEY and CDR2 SVGAGI come from the germline V gene. Between the trimmed V and J ends, which lost 6 bases and 0 bases, there was a span of 12 bases. There are 15 residues in the CDR3. The CDR3 loop reads CASRTSGSSGNTIYF. The CDR3 nucleotides read TGTGCCAGCAGAACCTCGGGAAGCTCTGGAAACACCATATATTTT.

This chain uses TRBV5-1 with TRBJ2-7; D may be TRBD2 (6 bases). This CDR3 spans 15 amino acids. Germline V gene lookup returns CDR1 SGHRS and CDR2 YFSETQ. V lost 7 bases and J 4 bases, leaving 21 bases between the germline ends. This CDR3 is CASGTDPAGPYEQYF. In DNA form, the CDR3 reads TGCGCCAGCGGAACTGACCCGGCGGGGCCGTACGAGCAGTACTTC.

The chain couples TRBV27 to TRBJ1-1; possibly TRBD1 for D (6 bases). V gave up 7 bases and J gave up 0 bases, with 15 bases separating them. This CDR3 is built from 15 residues. Per the germline V gene, CDR1 is MNHEY and CDR2 is SMNVEV (reference sequence). CDR3 residues: CASTAQGMVNTEAFF. The CDR3 DNA reads as TGTGCCAGCACCGCACAGGGAATGGTGAACACTGAAGCTTTCTTT.

The V and J genes are TRBV9 and TRBJ2-5, with D perhaps matching TRBD1 (6 bases). This CDR3 spans 18 amino acids. Per the germline V gene, CDR1 is SGDLS and CDR2 is YYNGEE. V lost 4 bases and J 5 bases, leaving 27 bases between the germline ends. The CDR3 loop reads CASSTPPDRTDSWETQYF. The CDR3 DNA is TGTGCCAGCAGCACACCACCAGATCGGACAGACTCATGGGAGACCCAGTACTTC.

The V gene is TRBV19, the J gene TRBJ2-2; 12 bases fit TRBD2. In germline, CDR1 is LNHDA, CDR2 SQIVND (reference sequence). This CDR3 region has 17 residues. V shed 2 bases and J 0 bases; nucleotides not matched to a gene: 1. CDR3 loop: CASSILAGGTNTGELFF. For the CDR3, the DNA is TGTGCCAGTAGTATACTAGCGGGAGGGACGAACACCGGGGAGCTGTTTTTT.

The genes are TRBV25-1 and TRBJ2-5; 8 bases are a match to TRBD2. The CDR3 runs to 13 residues. J lost 7 bases, V lost 8 bases, and 9 bases had no gene match. Germline V gene sequence: CDR1 MGHDK, CDR2 SYGVNS. CDR3 residues: CASRGGTRRTQYF. The CDR3 DNA is TGTGCCAGCCGGGGGGGGACCCGGAGGACCCAGTACTTC.

This rearrangement joins TRBV5-1 to TRBJ1-6; D not certain. The CDR3 consists of 13 residues. Trimming removed 7 bases at V and 7 bases at J, with 12 bases between. Germline CDR1 reads SGHRS; CDR2 reads YFSETQ. The CDR3 DNA reads as TGCGCCAGCGGTGAGGCCCAGAATTCACCCCTCCACTTT. Translated: CASGEAQNSPLHF.